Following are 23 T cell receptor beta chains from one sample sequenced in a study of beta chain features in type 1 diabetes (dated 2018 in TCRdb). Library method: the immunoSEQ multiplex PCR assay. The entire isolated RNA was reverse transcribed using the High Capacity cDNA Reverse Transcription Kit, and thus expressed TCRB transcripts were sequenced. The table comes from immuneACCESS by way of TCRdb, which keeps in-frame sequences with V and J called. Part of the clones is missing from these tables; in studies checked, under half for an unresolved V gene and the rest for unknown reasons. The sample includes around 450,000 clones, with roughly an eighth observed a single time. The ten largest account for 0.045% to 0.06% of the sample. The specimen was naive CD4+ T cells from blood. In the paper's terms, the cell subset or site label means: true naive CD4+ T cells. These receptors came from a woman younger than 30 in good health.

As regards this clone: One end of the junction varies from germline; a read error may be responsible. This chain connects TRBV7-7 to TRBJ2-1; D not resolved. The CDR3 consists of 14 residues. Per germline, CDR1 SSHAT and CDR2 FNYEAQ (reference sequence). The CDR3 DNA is TGTGCTAGCAGCTCGGGCCAACGCGACAATGAGCAGTTCTTC. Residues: CASSSGQRDNEQFF.

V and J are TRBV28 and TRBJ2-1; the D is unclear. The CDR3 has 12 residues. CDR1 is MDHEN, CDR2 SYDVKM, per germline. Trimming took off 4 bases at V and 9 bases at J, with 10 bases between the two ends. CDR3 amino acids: CASSSLRAEQFF. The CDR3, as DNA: TGTGCCAGCAGTTCACTCCGGGCTGAGCAGTTCTTC. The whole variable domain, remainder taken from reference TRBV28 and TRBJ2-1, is DVKVTQSSRYLVKRTGEKVFLECVQDMDHENMFWYRQDPGLGLRLIYFSYDVKMKEKGDIPEGYSVSREKKERFSLILESASTNQTSMYLCASSSLRAEQFFGPGTRLTVL.

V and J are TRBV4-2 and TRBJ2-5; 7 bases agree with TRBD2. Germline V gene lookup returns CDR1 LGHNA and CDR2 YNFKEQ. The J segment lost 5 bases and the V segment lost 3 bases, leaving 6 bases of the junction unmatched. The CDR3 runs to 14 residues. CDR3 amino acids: CASSHRTSRETQYF. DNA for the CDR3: TGTGCCAGCAGCCACAGGACTAGTAGGGAGACCCAGTACTTC.

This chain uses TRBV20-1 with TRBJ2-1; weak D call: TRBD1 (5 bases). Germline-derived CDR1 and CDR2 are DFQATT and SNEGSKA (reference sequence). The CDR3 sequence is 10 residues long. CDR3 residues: CRGAGNEQFF. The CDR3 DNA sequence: TGCAGAGGGGCCGGCAATGAGCAGTTCTTC.

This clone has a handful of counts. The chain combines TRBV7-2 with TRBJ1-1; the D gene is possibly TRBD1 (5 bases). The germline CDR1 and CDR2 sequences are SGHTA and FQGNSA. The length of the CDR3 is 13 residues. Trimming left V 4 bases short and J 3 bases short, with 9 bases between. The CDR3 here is CASSSMGDTEAFF. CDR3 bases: TGTGCCAGCAGCTCTATGGGGGACACTGAAGCTTTCTTT.

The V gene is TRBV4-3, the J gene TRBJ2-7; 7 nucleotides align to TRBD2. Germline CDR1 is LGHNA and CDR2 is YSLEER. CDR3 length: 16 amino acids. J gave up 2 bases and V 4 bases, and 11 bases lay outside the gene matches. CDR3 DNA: TGCGCCAGCAGCCGCACTAGCGCCAAAGGCACCTACGAGCAGTACTTC. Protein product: CASSRTSAKGTYEQYF.

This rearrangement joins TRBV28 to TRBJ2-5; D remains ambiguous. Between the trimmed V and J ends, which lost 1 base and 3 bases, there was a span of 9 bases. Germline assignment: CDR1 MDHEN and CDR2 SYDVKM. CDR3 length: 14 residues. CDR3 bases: TGTGCCAGCAGTTTATACTCGGTGAAAGAGACCCAGTACTTC. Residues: CASSLYSVKETQYF.

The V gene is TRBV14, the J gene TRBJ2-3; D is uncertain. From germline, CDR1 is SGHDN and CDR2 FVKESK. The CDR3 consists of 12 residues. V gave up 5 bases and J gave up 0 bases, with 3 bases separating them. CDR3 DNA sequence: TGTGCCAGCAGCGACAGCACAGATACGCAGTATTTT. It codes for CASSDSTDTQYF. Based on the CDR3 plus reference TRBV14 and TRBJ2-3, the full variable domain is EAGVTQFPSHSVIEKGQTVTLRCDPISGHDNLYWYRRVMGKEIKFLLHFVKESKQDESGMPNNRFLAERTGGTYSTLKVQPAELEDSGVYFCASSDSTDTQYFGPGTRLTVL.

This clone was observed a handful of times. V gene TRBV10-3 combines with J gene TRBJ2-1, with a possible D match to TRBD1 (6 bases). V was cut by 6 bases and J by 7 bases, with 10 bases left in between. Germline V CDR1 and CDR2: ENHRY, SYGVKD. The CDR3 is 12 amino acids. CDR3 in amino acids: CAISAQGNEQFF. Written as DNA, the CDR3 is TGTGCCATCAGCGCACAGGGAAATGAGCAGTTCTTC.

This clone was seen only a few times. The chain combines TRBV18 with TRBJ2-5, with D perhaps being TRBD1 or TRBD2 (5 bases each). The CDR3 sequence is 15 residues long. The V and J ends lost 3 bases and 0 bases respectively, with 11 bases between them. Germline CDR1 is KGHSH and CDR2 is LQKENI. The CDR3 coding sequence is TGTGCCAGCTCACCGGGACGGTTGTACCAAGAGACCCAGTACTTC. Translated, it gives CASSPGRLYQETQYF.

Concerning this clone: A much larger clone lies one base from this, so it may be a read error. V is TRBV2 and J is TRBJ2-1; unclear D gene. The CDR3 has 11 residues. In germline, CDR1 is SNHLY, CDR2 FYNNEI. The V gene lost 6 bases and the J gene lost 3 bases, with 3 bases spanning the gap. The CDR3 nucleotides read TGTGCCAGCAGCTACTACAATGAGCAGTTCTTC. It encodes CASSYYNEQFF.

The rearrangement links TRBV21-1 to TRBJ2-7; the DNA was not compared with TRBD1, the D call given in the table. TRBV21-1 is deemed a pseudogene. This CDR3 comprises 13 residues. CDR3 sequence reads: CASSKWATRHQYF. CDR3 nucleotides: TGTGCCAGCAGCAAATGGGCTACGCGCCATCAGTACTTC.

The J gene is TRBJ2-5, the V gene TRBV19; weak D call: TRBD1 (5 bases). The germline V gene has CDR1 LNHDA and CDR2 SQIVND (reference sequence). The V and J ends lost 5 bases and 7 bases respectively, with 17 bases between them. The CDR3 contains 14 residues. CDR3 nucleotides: TGTGCCAGTAGTGCGTTAGGGGCAGGAGTGACCCAGTACTTC. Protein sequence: CASSALGAGVTQYF.

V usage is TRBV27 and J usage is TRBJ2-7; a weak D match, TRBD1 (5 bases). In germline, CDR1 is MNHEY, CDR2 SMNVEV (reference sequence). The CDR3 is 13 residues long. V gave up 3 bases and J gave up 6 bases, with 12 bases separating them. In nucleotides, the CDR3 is TGTGCCAGCAGTTTCCTAAATCAGGGCGAGCAGTACTTC. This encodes CASSFLNQGEQYF.

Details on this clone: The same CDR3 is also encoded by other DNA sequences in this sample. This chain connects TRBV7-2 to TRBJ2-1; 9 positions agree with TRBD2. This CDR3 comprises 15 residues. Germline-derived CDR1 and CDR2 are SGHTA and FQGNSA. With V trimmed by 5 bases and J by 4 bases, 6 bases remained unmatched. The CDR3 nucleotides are TGTGCCAGCAGCCGTTTAGCGGGAGTTTACAATGAGCAGTTCTTC. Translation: CASSRLAGVYNEQFF.

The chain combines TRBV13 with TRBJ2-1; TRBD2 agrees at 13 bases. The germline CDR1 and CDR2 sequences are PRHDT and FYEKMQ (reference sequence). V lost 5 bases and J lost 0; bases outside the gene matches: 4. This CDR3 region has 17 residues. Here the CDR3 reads CASSPWTSGSSYNEQFF. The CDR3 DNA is TGTGCCAGCAGCCCCTGGACTAGCGGGAGCTCCTACAATGAGCAGTTCTTC. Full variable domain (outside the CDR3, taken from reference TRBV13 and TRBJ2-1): AAGVIQSPRHLIKEKRETATLKCYPIPRHDTVYWYQQGPGQDPQFLISFYEKMQSDKGSIPDRFSAQQFSDYHSELNMSSLELGDSALYFCASSPWTSGSSYNEQFFGPGTRLTVL.

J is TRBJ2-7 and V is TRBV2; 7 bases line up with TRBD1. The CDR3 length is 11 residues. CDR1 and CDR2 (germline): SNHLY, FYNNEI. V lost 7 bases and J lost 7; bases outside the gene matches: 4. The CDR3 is CASKGALEQYF. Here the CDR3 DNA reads TGTGCCAGCAAGGGGGCACTGGAGCAGTACTTC.

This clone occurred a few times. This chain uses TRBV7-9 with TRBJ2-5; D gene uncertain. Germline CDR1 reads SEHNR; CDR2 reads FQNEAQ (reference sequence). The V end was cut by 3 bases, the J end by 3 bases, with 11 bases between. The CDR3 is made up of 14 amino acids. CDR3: CASSLSFSKETQYF. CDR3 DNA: TGTGCCAGCAGCTTGTCATTTTCTAAAGAGACCCAGTACTTC.

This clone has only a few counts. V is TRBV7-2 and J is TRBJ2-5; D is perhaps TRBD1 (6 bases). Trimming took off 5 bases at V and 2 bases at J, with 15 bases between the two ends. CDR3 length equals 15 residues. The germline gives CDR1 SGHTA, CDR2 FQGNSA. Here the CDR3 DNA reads TGTGCCAGCAGCCGAGACCCAGGGGAACAAGAGACCCAGTACTTC. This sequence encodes CASSRDPGEQETQYF. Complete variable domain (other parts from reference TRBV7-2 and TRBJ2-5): GAGVSQSPSNKVTEKGKDVELRCDPISGHTALYWYRQSLGQGLEFLIYFQGNSAPDKSGLPSDRFSAERTGGSVSTLTIQRTQQEDSAVYLCASSRDPGEQETQYFGPGTRLLVL.

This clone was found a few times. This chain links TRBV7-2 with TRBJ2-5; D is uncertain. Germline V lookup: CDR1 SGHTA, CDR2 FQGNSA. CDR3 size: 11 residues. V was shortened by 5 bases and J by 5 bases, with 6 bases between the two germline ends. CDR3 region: CASSIRETQYF. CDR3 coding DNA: TGTGCCAGCAGCATCAGGGAGACCCAGTACTTC.

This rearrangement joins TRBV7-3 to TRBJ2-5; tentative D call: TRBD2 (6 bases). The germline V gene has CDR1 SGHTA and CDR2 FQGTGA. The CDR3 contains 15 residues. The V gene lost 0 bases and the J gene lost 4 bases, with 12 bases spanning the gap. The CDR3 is CASSLTLALGETQYF. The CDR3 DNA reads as TGTGCCAGCAGCTTAACACTAGCCCTTGGAGAGACCCAGTACTTC. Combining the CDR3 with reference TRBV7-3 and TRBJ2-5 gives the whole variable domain GAGVSQTPSNKVTEKGKYVELRCDPISGHTALYWYRQSLGQGPEFLIYFQGTGAADDSGLPNDRFFAVRPEGSVSTLKIQRTERGDSAVYLCASSLTLALGETQYFGPGTRLLVL.

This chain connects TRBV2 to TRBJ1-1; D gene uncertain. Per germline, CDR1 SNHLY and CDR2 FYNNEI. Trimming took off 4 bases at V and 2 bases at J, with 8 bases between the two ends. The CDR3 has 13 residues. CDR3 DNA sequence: TGTGCCAGCAGTGTTGGCAAAAACACTGAAGCTTTCTTT. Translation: CASSVGKNTEAFF. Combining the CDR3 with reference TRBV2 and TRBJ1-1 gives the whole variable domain EPEVTQTPSHQVTQMGQEVILRCVPISNHLYFYWYRQILGQKVEFLVSFYNNEISEKSEIFDDQFSVERPDGSNFTLKIRSTKLEDSAMYFCASSVGKNTEAFFGQGTRLTVV.

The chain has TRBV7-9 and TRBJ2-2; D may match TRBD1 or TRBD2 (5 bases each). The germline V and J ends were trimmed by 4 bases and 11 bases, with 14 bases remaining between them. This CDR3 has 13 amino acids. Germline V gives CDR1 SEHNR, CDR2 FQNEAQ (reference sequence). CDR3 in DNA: TGTGCCAGCAGCTCCGGGGCCCTGGGAGAGCTGTTTTTT. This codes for CASSSGALGELFF.